This entry describes one T cell receptor (beta chain). Antigen: not known. V shed 1 base, J shed 3 bases, and the junction held 4 bases outside the gene matches. CDR1 and CDR2 from the germline V gene are SGHDN and FVKESK. The CDR3 runs 15 residues. PCR was performed using 60 Vbeta and 13 Jbeta primers. TCRdb keeps only in-frame clones here, not all; method: immunoSEQ multiplex PCR. The top ten hold about 0.6% of the sample, which has approximately 240,000 clones, just under 85% seen once. This sample is part of a study of cytomegalovirus exposure and HLA in healthy donors. Whole-study results and caveats: In vitro testing confirmed a few CMV-associated chains as specific for CMV antigens. It is likely that the observed cluster of highly shared sequence variants was a sequencing artifact. A link between a missense DCLRE1C variant and TCR beta V- and J-gene trimming emerged from a later analysis. In a later analysis, specific HLA alleles were associated with 15,000 to 20,000 TCR beta sequences at a 0.05 false discovery rate.

What was sequenced was PBMCs. The chain joins TRBV14 to TRBJ2-7, with 9 bases identical to TRBD1. The sequence came from a woman aged 40 to 55 in good health and CMV-seronegative. CDR3 sequence reads: CASSQATGGLYEQYF. In DNA form, the CDR3 reads TGTGCCAGCAGCCAAGCCACAGGGGGCCTCTACGAGCAGTACTTC.